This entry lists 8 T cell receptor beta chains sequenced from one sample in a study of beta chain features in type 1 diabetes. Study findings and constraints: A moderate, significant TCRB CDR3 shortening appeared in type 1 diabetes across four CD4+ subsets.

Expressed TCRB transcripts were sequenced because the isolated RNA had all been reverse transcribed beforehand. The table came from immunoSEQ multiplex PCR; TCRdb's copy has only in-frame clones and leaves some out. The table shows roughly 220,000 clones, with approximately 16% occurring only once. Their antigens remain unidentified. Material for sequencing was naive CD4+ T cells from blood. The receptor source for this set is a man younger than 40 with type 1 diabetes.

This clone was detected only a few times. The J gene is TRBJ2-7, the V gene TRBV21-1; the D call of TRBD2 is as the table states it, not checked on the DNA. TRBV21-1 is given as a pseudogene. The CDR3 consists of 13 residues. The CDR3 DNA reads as TGTGCCAGCAGCCAAAGCGCGGGAATTGAGCAGTACTTC. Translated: CASSQSAGIEQYF.

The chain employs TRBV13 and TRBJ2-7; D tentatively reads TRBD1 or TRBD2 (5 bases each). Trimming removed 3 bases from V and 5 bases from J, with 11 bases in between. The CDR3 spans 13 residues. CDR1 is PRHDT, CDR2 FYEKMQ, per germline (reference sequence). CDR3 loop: CASSFGAPNEQYF. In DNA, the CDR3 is TGTGCCAGCAGCTTCGGGGCGCCGAACGAGCAGTACTTC.

The CDR3 region has the DNA TGCAGCACTCGGACAGGGCTGGACGGGGGCTACACCTTC. Its protein product is CSTRTGLDGGYTF. V gene TRBV29-1 combines with J gene TRBJ1-2, with 8 nucleotides matching TRBD1. The CDR3 length is 13 residues. Per the germline V gene, CDR1 is SQVTM and CDR2 is ANQGSEA. V lost 8 bases, J lost 8 bases, and 13 bases stayed unmatched. The complete variable domain, with remaining parts taken from reference TRBV29-1 and TRBJ1-2, reads SAVISQKPSRDICQRGTSLTIQCQVDSQVTMMFWYRQQPGQSLTLIATANQGSEATYESGFVIDKFPISRPNLTFSTLTVSNMSPEDSSIYLCSTRTGLDGGYTFGSGTRLTVV.

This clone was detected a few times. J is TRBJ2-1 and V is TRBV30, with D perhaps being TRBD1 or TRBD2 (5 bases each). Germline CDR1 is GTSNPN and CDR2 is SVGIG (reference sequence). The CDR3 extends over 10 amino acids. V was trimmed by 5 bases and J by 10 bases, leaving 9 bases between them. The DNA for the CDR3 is TGTGCCTGGGGCCGGGACGAGCAGTTCTTC. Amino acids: CAWGRDEQFF.

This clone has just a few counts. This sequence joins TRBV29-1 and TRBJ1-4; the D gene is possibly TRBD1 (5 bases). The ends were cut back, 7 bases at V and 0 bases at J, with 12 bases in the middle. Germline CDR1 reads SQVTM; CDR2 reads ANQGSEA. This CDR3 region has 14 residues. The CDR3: CSAGHLATNEKLFF. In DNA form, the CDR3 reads TGCAGCGCTGGACATCTCGCAACTAATGAAAAACTGTTTTTT.

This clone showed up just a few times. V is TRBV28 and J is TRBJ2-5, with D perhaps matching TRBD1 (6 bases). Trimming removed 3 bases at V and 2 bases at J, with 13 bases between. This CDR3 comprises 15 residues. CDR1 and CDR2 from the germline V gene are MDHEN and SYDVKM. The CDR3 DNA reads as TGTGCCAGCAGTTTGATCAGGGGATCACAAGAGACCCAGTACTTC. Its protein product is CASSLIRGSQETQYF.

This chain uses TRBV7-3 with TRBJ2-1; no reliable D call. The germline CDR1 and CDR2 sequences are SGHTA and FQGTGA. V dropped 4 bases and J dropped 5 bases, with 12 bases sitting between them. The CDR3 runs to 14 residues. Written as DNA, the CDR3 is TGTGCCAGCAGCTCCTTCCTAAGGAACAATGAGCAGTTCTTC. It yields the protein CASSSFLRNNEQFF. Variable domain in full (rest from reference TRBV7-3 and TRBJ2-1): GAGVSQTPSNKVTEKGKYVELRCDPISGHTALYWYRQSLGQGPEFLIYFQGTGAADDSGLPNDRFFAVRPEGSVSTLKIQRTERGDSAVYLCASSSFLRNNEQFFGPGTRLTVL.

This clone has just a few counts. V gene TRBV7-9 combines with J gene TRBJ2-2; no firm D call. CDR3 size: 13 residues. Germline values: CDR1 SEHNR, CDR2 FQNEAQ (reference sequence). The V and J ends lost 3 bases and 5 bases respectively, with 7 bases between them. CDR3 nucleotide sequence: TGTGCCAGCAGCTTTGAAGGAACCGGGGAGCTGTTTTTT. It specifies CASSFEGTGELFF.